This TCR beta chain emerged from a study of response to subunit inactivated influenza vaccine. TCRdb recomputed calls from the RT-PCR reads with MiXCR, one row per CDR3 protein. The sample shows almost 600,000 distinct CDR3 sequences, less than 15% of them seen only once. On this clonotype: The antigen is unknown.

This CDR3 is 13 amino acids long. V shed 11 bases and J shed 6 bases, with 16 bases lying between them. Germline V gene sequence: CDR1 MNHNY, CDR2 SVGAGI (reference sequence). Study-wide results and caveats: Each seasonal influenza vaccination recruits few new T cells, the authors suggested.

J is TRBJ1-4 and V is TRBV6-6; D call uncertain. The origin of this receptor is a man aged 45-60 years who received an inactivated influenza vaccine. The material was PBMCs from blood, obtained approximately 13 days after vaccination. In DNA, the CDR3 is TGTGCCGCGCGCGCGGGGAGCTATGAAAAACTGTTTTTT. As protein: CAARAGSYEKLFF.